A selection of T cell receptor beta chains follows, all from one sample in a study of blood T cells in healthy people across ages. Each CDR3 protein is one row after TCRdb ran MiXCR on the 5' RACE reads. Of 450,000 to 650,000 distinct CDR3 sequences listed, around 24% are singletons. These data also formed part of another study, on T cells of mothers and their children.

The sequenced material came from blood. Source of these receptors: a boy aged 5-17 years in good health. Each CDR3 is given with its conserved first and last residue. Fields, in order: clone size, J gene, D gene, V gene, CDR3 protein, CDR3 DNA. D genes are given only for firm matches. Rows may omit the clone size; those that give it use once, few, many or a size class.

NA	TRBJ2-6	NA	TRBV20-1	CSASQGYGANVLTF	TGCAGTGCTAGTCAAGGGTACGGGGCCAACGTCCTGACTTTC
few	TRBJ2-4	NA	TRBV7-9	CASSPPSRADLKNIQYF	TGTGCCAGCAGCCCCCCTTCCAGGGCGGACCTCAAAAACATTCAGTACTTC
NA	TRBJ2-3	NA	TRBV4-3	CASSPRQGDTQYF	TGCGCCAGCAGCCCCCGTCAGGGGGATACGCAGTATTTT
NA	TRBJ2-1	NA	TRBV27	CASSGQYNEQFF	TGTGCCAGCAGTGGACAGTACAATGAGCAGTTCTTC
few	TRBJ2-1	NA	TRBV19	CASKDSFYNEQFF	TGTGCCAGTAAGGATTCCTTCTACAATGAGCAGTTCTTC
NA	TRBJ1-1	NA	TRBV28	CASSPPGQANTEAFF	TGTGCCAGCAGTCCCCCGGGACAAGCGAACACTGAAGCTTTCTTT
NA	TRBJ1-2	NA	TRBV9	CASSPRDSYFYGYTF	TGTGCCAGCAGCCCGCGCGACTCCTATTTTTATGGCTACACCTTC
NA	TRBJ2-7	TRBD1	TRBV6-6	CAISIYRDREAYEQYF	TGTGCCATCTCGATTTACCGGGACAGGGAGGCCTACGAGCAGTACTTC
NA	TRBJ2-1	TRBD1	TRBV6-6	CASSHHYRGYNEQFF	TGTGCCAGCAGCCACCATTACAGGGGTTACAATGAGCAGTTCTTC
NA	TRBJ2-7	TRBD2	TRBV3-1	CASSQGSTAGGTYEQYF	TGTGCCAGCAGCCAAGGGTCAACAGCGGGAGGGACCTACGAGCAGTACTTC
NA	TRBJ2-3	NA	TRBV7-3	CASSLTVLSSSTDTQYF	TGTGCCAGCAGCTTAACTGTATTGAGCTCCTCCACAGATACGCAGTATTTT
few	TRBJ2-3	NA	TRBV29-1	CSVEESADDTDTQYF	TGCAGCGTTGAAGAATCGGCAGACGACACAGATACGCAGTATTTT
few	TRBJ2-5	TRBD1	TRBV6-5	CASSLGQGNLAAQYF	TGTGCCAGCAGCCTGGGACAGGGTAACCTCGCGGCCCAGTACTTC
NA	TRBJ2-7	NA	TRBV28	CASSLDREGAGDSYEQYF	TGTGCCAGCAGTTTAGACAGGGAGGGAGCGGGAGACTCCTACGAGCAGTACTTC
many	TRBJ2-1	TRBD1	TRBV28	CASRDRSSYNEQFF	TGTGCCAGCAGGGACAGGAGCTCCTACAATGAGCAGTTCTTC
NA	TRBJ2-7	TRBD1	TRBV28	CASSPYLGQAQYEQYF	TGTGCCAGCAGCCCTTATTTGGGACAGGCACAATACGAGCAGTACTTC
NA	TRBJ2-7	NA	TRBV11-1	CASSSGRLYEQYF	TGTGCCAGCAGCTCGGGACGGCTTTACGAGCAGTACTTC
NA	TRBJ2-3	TRBD1	TRBV20-1	CSASGTAASTDTQYF	TGCAGTGCTAGTGGGACAGCGGCTAGCACAGATACGCAGTATTTT
NA	TRBJ2-1	TRBD2	TRBV5-1	CASTTSGLHNEQFF	TGCGCCAGCACTACTAGCGGGCTTCACAATGAGCAGTTCTTC
NA	TRBJ2-5	NA	TRBV10-3	CAISESGGGRGQYF	TGTGCCATCAGTGAGTCGGGGGGAGGAAGAGGGCAGTACTTC
NA	TRBJ2-5	TRBD2	TRBV27	CASSLWGLAGGPKLRETQYF	TGTGCCAGCAGTTTATGGGGACTAGCGGGAGGCCCGAAGTTACGAGAGACCCAGTACTTC
NA	TRBJ1-1	TRBD1	TRBV5-1	CASDLGQGNTEAFF	TGCGCCAGCGACCTCGGACAGGGGAACACTGAAGCTTTCTTT
NA	TRBJ2-5	NA	TRBV12-3/TRBV12-4	CASSFGQTQETQYF	TGTGCCAGCAGTTTTGGCCAAACCCAGGAGACCCAGTACTTC
NA	TRBJ1-2	NA	TRBV7-8	CASSLGTSNYGYTF	TGTGCCAGCAGCTTAGGGACATCTAACTATGGCTACACCTTC
NA	TRBJ2-3	NA	TRBV28	CASGSGTDTQYF	TGTGCCAGCGGAAGTGGCACAGATACGCAGTATTTT
few	TRBJ1-6	NA	TRBV7-2	CASSLGHGDSPLHF	TGTGCCAGCAGCCTCGGACACGGGGATTCACCCCTCCACTTT
NA	TRBJ2-1	TRBD2	TRBV2	CASSEVSGTHEQFF	TGTGCCAGCAGTGAAGTTAGCGGGACCCATGAGCAGTTCTTC
few	TRBJ2-1	TRBD2	TRBV6-6	CASRPSGSVYNEQFF	TGTGCCAGCAGACCTAGCGGGAGTGTCTACAATGAGCAGTTCTTC
NA	TRBJ1-2	NA	TRBV7-8	CASSPNHGYGYTF	TGTGCCAGCAGCCCGAACCACGGCTATGGCTACACCTTC
NA	TRBJ1-1	TRBD1	TRBV7-8	CASSVGQGYTEAFF	TGTGCCAGCAGCGTGGGACAGGGGTACACTGAAGCTTTCTTT
few	TRBJ1-1	NA	TRBV18	CASSQGAPGTEAFF	TGTGCCAGCTCCCAAGGGGCCCCGGGCACTGAAGCTTTCTTT
many	TRBJ2-1	TRBD1	TRBV3-1	CASSHQTGGWRNEQFF	TGTGCCAGCAGCCACCAGACAGGGGGCTGGCGGAATGAGCAGTTCTTC
NA	TRBJ2-5	NA	TRBV5-1	CASSLGVQGPVKETQYF	TGCGCCAGCAGCTTGGGAGTACAGGGACCCGTCAAAGAGACCCAGTACTTC
NA	TRBJ2-7	NA	TRBV6-6	CASSSNREQYF	TGTGCCAGCAGTTCAAATCGCGAGCAGTACTTC
NA	TRBJ2-1	TRBD1	TRBV20-1	CSERRTGSSYNEQFF	TGCAGTGAAAGGAGGACAGGGAGCTCCTACAATGAGCAGTTCTTC
few	TRBJ2-1	NA	TRBV4-3	CASSQGFVNEQFF	TGCGCCAGCAGCCAAGGCTTCGTGAATGAGCAGTTCTTC
few	TRBJ1-3	NA	TRBV5-6	CASSYFRAGSGNTIYF	TGTGCCAGCAGCTATTTTCGGGCCGGCTCTGGAAACACCATATATTTT
few	TRBJ2-2	NA	TRBV4-3	CASSRDPNTGELFF	TGCGCCAGCAGCAGGGACCCGAACACCGGGGAGCTGTTTTTT
many	TRBJ2-7	TRBD2	TRBV7-9	CASSPIGEGSYEQYF	TGTGCCAGCAGCCCCATAGGGGAGGGATCCTACGAGCAGTACTTC
NA	TRBJ2-5	NA	TRBV28	CASRAQGETEYF	TGTGCCAGCAGGGCACAAGGGGAGACCGAGTACTTC
few	TRBJ1-4	NA	TRBV12-3/TRBV12-4	CASSLFEGSEKLFF	TGTGCCAGCAGTTTGTTCGAGGGCTCTGAAAAACTGTTTTTT
NA	TRBJ2-4	TRBD2	TRBV9	CTSSVGIAGVAKNIQYF	TGTACCAGCAGCGTAGGGATAGCGGGAGTCGCCAAAAACATTCAGTACTTC
NA	TRBJ1-4	NA	TRBV7-9	CASSFYSLNEKLFF	TGTGCCAGCAGCTTTTACAGCCTTAATGAAAAACTGTTTTTT
NA	TRBJ1-2	NA	TRBV7-9	CASIYGVQAGGIDGYTF	TGTGCCAGCATCTATGGAGTACAGGCGGGAGGTATCGACGGCTACACCTTC
once	TRBJ2-1	NA	TRBV24-1	CATSGQTYNEQLF	TGTGCCACCAGTGGACAGACCTACAATGAGCAGCTCTTC
NA	TRBJ2-5	TRBD2	TRBV11-2	CASTVAGGKEQLF	TGTGCCAGCACAGTAGCGGGAGGTAAGGAGCAGCTCTTC
few	TRBJ2-1	NA	TRBV7-2	CASSSERSGWSYNEQFF	TGTGCCAGCAGCTCAGAGCGTAGCGGCTGGTCCTACAATGAGCAGTTCTTC
NA	TRBJ1-5	TRBD1	TRBV28	CASDTGGVAQPQHF	TGTGCCAGCGATACAGGGGGGGTAGCTCAGCCCCAGCATTTT
few	TRBJ2-3	NA	TRBV4-1	CASSQPPQGSADTQYF	TGCGCCAGCAGCCAACCGCCCCAGGGTTCGGCAGATACGCAGTATTTT
few	TRBJ2-5	NA	TRBV15	CATSRDRTGQETQYF	TGTGCCACCAGCAGAGATCGGACGGGGCAAGAGACCCAGTACTTC
NA	TRBJ1-3	TRBD1	TRBV20-1	CSARDPGQGNSGSTIYF	TGCAGTGCTAGAGATCCGGGACAGGGGAACTCTGGAAGCACCATATATTTT
NA	TRBJ1-4	NA	TRBV20-1	CSARDGRTNEILFF	TGCAGTGCTAGAGATGGGAGAACTAATGAAATACTGTTTTTT
NA	TRBJ2-7	NA	TRBV28	CASPKVLEGAIHEQYF	TGTGCCAGCCCCAAGGTCCTGGAGGGGGCAATCCACGAGCAGTACTTC